This T cell receptor beta chain was captured by sequencing in a study of blood T cell repertoires in COVID-19. Study in general: Sites across the United States, Italy and Spain contributed samples from acute and convalescent COVID-19. PBMCs, B-cell-depleted T cells, or T cells provided the cDNA or gDNA that made up the material.

Authors' methods: Reference gene primers were amplified, and this amplification served to estimate nucleated cell counts. The protocol was immunoSEQ multiplex PCR, while the TCRdb copy is restricted to in-frame clones and leaves out a portion. The V and J calls and clone size are taken from that table; D and trimming were inferred from the DNA. This sample has more than 150,000 clones, with about four fifths found just once. Germline CDR1 LGHDT, CDR2 YNNKEL (reference sequence). V lost 4 bases to trimming and J lost 0 bases; unmatched junction nucleotides: 17. The CDR3 has 19 amino acids. This clone was seen only a few times.

The clonotype originates from a woman in her 40s with acute or convalescent COVID-19. Sequences were obtained from peripheral blood. The rearrangement joins TRBV3-1 (or the pseudogene TRBV3-2) to TRBJ1-2, with 7 nucleotides matching TRBD1. This CDR3 reads CASSLYWGDSDLTNYGYTF. The CDR3 nucleotides are TGTGCCAGCAGCCTTTACTGGGGGGACAGCGACCTTACTAACTATGGCTACACCTTC.